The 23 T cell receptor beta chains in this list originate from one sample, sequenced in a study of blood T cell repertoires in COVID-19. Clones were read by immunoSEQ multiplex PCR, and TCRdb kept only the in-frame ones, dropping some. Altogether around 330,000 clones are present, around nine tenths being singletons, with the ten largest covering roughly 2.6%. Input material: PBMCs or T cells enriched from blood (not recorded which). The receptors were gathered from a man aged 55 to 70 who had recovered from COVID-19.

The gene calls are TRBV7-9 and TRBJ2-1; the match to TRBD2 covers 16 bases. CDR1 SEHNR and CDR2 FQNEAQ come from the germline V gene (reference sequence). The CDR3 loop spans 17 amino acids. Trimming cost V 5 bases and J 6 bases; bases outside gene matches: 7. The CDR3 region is CASSPGGLAGGGNEQFF. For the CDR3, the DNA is TGTGCCAGCAGCCCCGGGGGACTAGCGGGAGGGGGCAATGAGCAGTTCTTC.

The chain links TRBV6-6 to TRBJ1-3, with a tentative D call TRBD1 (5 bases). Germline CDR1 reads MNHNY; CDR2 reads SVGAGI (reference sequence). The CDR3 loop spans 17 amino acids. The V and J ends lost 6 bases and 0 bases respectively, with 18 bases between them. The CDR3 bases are TGTGCCAGCAGCCGACAGTTCAACCTCCTCTCTGGAAACACCATATATTTT. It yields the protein CASSRQFNLLSGNTIYF.

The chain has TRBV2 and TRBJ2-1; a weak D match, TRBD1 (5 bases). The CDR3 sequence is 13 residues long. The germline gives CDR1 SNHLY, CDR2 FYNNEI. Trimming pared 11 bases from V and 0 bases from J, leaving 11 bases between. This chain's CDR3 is CAGRQSSYNEQFF. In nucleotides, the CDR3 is TGTGCCGGGCGACAGAGCTCCTACAATGAGCAGTTCTTC.

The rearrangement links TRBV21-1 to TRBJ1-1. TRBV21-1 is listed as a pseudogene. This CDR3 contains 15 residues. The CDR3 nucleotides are TGTGCCAGCAGCAAAGTTTCGGCGGTGAACACTGAAGCTTTCTTT. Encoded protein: CASSKVSAVNTEAFF.

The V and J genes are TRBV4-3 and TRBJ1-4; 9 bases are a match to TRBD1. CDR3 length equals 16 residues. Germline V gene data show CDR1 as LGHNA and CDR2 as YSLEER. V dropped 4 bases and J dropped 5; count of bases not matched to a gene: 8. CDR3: CASSRVTGTGNEKLFF. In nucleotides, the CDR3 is TGCGCCAGCAGCCGGGTTACCGGGACAGGGAATGAAAAACTGTTTTTT.

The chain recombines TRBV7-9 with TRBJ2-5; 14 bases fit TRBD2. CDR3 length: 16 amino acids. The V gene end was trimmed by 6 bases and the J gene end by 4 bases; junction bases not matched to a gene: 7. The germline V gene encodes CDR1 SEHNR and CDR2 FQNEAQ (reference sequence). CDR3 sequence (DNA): TGTGCCAGCAGTAAGGGACTAGCGGGAGTGGGAGAGACCCAGTACTTC. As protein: CASSKGLAGVGETQYF.

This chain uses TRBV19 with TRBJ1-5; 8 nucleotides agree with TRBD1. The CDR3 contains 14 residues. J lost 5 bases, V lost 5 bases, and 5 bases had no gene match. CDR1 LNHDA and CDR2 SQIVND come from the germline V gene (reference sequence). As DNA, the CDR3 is TGTGCCAGTAGTGTTGCAGGGGGCGATCAGCCCCAGCATTTT. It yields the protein CASSVAGGDQPQHF. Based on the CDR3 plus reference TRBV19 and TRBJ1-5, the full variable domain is DGGITQSPKYLFRKEGQNVTLSCEQNLNHDAMYWYRQDPGQGLRLIYYSQIVNDFQKGDIAEGYSVSREKKESFPLTVTSAQKNPTAFYLCASSVAGGDQPQHFGDGTRLSIL.

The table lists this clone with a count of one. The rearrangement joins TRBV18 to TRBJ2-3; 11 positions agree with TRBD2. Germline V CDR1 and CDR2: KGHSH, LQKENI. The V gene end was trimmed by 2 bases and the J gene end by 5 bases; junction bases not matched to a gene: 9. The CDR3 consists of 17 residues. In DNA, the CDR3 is TGTGCCAGCTCACCAATGCGTCTAGCGGGAGGTATAGATACGCAGTATTTT. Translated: CASSPMRLAGGIDTQYF.

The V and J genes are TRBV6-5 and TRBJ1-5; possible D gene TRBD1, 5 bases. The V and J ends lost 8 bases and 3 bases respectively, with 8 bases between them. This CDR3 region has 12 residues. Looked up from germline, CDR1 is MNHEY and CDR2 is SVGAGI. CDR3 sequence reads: CASRGNNQPQHF. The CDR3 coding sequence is TGTGCCAGCCGGGGGAACAATCAGCCCCAGCATTTT.

CDR3 bases: TGTGCCAGCAGCCCCAGCGGGGCGATACAAGAGACCCAGTACTTC. It specifies CASSPSGAIQETQYF. The chain carries TRBV9 and TRBJ2-5; 7 positions agree with TRBD2. Germline CDR1 SGDLS, CDR2 YYNGEE. The CDR3 extends over 15 amino acids. With V trimmed by 4 bases and J by 2 bases, 8 bases remained unmatched.

The CDR3: CASSSQGPNSYNEQFF. CDR3 bases: TGTGCCAGCAGCTCACAGGGCCCTAACTCCTACAATGAGCAGTTCTTC. The rearrangement uses TRBV5-6 and TRBJ2-1; a weak D match, TRBD1 (6 bases). The length of the CDR3 is 16 residues. Germline V gene lookup returns CDR1 SGHDT and CDR2 YYEEEE. V shed 3 bases and J shed 0 bases, with 13 bases lying between them.

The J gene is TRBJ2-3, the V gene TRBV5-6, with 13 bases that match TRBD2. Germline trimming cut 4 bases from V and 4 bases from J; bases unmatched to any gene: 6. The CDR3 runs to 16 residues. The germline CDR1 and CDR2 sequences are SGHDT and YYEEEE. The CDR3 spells CASSKTSGRAADTQYF. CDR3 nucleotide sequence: TGTGCCAGCAGCAAAACTAGCGGGAGGGCCGCAGATACGCAGTATTTT.

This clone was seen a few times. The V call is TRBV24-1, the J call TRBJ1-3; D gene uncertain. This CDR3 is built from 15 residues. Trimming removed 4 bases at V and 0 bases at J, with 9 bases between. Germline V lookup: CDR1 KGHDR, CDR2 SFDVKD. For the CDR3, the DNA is TGTGCCACCAGTGACCCCGGGAGCTCTGGAAACACCATATATTTT. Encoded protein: CATSDPGSSGNTIYF.

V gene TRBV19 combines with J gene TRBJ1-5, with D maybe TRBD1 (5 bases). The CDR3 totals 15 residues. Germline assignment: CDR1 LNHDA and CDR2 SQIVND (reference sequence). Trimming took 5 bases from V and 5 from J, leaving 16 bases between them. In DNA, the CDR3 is TGTGCCAGTAGTCTGAGGACAAACGAGGATCAGCCCCAGCATTTT. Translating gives CASSLRTNEDQPQHF.

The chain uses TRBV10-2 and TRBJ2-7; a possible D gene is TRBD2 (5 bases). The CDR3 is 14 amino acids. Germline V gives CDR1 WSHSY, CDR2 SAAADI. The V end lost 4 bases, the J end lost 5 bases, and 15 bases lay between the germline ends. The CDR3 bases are TGCGCCAGCAGTGCGAGACTACACGACGACGAGCAGTACTTC. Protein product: CASSARLHDDEQYF.

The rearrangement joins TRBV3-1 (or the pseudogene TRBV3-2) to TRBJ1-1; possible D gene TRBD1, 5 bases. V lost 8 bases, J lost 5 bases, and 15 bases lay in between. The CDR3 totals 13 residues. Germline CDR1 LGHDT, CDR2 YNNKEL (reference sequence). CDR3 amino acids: CASSRGARTEAFF. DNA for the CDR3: TGTGCCAGCTCCCGCGGGGCGCGGACTGAAGCTTTCTTT.

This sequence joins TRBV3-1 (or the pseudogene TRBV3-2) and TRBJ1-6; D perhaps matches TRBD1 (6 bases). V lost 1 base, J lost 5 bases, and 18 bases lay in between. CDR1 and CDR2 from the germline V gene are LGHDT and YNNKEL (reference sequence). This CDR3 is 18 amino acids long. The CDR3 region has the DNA TGTGCCAGCAGCCAAGTGGATATCTGGGGGCGGGATAATTCACCCCTCCACTTT. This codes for CASSQVDIWGRDNSPLHF.

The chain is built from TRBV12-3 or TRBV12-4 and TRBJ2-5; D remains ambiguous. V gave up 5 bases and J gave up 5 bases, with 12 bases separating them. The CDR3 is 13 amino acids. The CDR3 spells CASSPDLGETQYF. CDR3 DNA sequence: TGTGCCAGCAGTCCCGACCTCGGGGAGACCCAGTACTTC.

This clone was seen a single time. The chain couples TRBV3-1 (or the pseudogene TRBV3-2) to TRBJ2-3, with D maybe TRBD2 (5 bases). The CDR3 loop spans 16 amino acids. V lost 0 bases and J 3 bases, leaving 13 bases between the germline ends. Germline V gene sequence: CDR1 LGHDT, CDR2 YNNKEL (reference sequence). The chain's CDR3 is CASSQDVFLATDTQYF. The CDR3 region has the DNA TGTGCCAGCAGCCAAGATGTTTTTCTAGCTACAGATACGCAGTATTTT.

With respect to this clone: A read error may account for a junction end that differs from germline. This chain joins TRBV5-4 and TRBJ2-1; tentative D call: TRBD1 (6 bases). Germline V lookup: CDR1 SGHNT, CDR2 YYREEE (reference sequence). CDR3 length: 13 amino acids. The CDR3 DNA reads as TGTGCCAGCAGATTGGACAGAGACAATGAGCAGTTCTTC. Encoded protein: CASRLDRDNEQFF.

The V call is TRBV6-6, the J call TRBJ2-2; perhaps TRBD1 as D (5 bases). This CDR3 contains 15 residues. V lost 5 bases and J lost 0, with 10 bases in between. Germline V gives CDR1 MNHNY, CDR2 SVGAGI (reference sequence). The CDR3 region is CASSQTAANTGELFF. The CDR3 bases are TGTGCCAGCAGTCAGACAGCCGCGAACACCGGGGAGCTGTTTTTT.

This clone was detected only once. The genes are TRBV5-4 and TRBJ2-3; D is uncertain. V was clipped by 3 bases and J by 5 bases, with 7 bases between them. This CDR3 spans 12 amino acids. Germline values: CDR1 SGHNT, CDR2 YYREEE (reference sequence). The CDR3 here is CASSYEVDTQYF. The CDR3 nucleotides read TGTGCCAGCAGCTACGAGGTAGATACGCAGTATTTT.

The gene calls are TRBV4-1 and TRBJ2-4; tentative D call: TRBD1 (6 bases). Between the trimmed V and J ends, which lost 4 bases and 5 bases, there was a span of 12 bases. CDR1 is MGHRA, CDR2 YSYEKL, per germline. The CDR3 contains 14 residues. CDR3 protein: CASSPRTAENIQYF. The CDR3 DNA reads TGCGCCAGCAGCCCAAGGACAGCGGAAAACATTCAGTACTTC.